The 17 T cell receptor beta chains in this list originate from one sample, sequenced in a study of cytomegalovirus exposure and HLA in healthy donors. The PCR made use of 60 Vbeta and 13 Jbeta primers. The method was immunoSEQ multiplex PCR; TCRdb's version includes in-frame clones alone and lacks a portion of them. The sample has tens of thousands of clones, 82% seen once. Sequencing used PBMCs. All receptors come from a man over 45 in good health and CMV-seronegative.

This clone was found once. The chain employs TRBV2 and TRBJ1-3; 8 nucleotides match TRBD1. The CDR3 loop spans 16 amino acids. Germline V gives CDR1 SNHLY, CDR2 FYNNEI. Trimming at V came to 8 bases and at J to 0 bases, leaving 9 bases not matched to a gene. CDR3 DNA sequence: TGTGCCAGCGGCGGACAGGGTTTTCTCTCTGGAAACACCATATATTTT. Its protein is CASGGQGFLSGNTIYF.

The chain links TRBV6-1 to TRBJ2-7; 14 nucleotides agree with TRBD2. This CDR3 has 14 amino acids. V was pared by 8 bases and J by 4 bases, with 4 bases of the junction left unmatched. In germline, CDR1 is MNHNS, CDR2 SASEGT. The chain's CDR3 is CASEGTSGSYEQYF. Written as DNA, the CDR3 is TGTGCCAGCGAGGGGACTAGCGGGAGTTACGAGCAGTACTTC.

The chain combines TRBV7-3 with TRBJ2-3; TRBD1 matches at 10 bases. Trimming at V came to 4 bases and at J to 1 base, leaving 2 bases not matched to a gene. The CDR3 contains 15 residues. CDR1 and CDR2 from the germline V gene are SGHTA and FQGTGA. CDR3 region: CASSWTGGGTDTQYF. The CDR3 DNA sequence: TGTGCCAGCAGCTGGACAGGGGGTGGCACAGATACGCAGTATTTT.

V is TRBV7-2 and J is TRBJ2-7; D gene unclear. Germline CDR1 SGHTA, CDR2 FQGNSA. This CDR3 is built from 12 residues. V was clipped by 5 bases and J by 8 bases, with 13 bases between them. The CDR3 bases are TGTGCCAGCAGCCCCTCCCTTTTTCAGCAGTACTTC. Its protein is CASSPSLFQQYF.

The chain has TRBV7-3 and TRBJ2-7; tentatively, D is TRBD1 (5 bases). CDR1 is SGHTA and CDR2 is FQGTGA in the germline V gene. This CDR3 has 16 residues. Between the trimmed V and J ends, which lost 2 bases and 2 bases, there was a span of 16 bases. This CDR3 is CASSLGWGPTPYEQYF. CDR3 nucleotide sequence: TGTGCCAGCAGCTTAGGTTGGGGCCCGACCCCCTACGAGCAGTACTTC.

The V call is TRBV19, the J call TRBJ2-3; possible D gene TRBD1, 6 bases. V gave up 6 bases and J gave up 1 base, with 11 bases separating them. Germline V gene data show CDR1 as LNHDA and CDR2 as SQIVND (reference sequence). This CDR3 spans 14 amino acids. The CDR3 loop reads CASSQGSGTDTQYF. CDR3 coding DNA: TGTGCCAGTAGCCAGGGGTCCGGCACAGATACGCAGTATTTT.

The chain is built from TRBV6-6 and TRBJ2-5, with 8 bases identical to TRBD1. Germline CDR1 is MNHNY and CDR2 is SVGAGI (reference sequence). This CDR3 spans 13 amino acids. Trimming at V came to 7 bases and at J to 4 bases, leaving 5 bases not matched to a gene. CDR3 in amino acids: CASTQTGVETQYF. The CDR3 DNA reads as TGTGCCAGCACCCAGACAGGGGTAGAGACCCAGTACTTC.

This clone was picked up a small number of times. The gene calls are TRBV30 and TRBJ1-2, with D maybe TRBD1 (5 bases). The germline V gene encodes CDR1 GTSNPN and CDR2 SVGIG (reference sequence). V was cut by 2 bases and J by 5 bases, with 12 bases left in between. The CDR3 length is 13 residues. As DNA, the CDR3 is TGTGCCTGGAGTCCGGGACTGGGGTATGGCTACACCTTC. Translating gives CAWSPGLGYGYTF.

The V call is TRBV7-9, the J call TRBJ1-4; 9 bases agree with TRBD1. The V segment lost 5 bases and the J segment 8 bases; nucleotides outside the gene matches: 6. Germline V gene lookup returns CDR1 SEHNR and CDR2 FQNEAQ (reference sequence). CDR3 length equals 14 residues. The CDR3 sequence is CASSTGTGHEKLFF. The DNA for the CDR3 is TGTGCCAGCAGCACCGGGACAGGGCACGAAAAACTGTTTTTT.

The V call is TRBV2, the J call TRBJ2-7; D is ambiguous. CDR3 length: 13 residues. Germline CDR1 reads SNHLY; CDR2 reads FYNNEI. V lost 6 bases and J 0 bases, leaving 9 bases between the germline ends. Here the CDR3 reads CASRSERSYEQYF. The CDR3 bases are TGTGCCAGCAGGTCCGAGCGCTCCTACGAGCAGTACTTC.

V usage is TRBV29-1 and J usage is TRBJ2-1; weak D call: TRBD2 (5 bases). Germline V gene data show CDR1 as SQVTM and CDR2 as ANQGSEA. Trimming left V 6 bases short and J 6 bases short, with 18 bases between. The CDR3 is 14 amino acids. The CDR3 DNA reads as TGCAGCGTGCGGGTTTGGGGTGAGACCAATGAGCAGTTCTTC. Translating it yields CSVRVWGETNEQFF.

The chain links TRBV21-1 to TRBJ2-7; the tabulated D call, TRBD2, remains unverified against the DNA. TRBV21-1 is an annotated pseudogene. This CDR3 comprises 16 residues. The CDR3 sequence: CASSKEVPRSRYEQYF. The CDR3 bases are TGTGCCAGCAGCAAAGAAGTGCCCCGGTCGCGCTACGAGCAGTACTTC.

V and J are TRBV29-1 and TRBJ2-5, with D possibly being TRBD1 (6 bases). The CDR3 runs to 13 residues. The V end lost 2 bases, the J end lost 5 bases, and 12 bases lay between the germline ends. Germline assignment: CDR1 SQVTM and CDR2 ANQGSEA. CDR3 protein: CSVEQGRRETQYF. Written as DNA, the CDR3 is TGCAGCGTTGAACAGGGGAGACGGGAGACCCAGTACTTC.

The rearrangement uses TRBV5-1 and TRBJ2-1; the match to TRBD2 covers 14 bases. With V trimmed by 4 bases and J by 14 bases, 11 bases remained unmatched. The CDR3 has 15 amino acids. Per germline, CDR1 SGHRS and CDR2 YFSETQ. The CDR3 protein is CASSPGLAGVGVEFF. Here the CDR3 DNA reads TGCGCCAGCAGCCCGGGACTAGCGGGAGTAGGTGTTGAGTTCTTC.

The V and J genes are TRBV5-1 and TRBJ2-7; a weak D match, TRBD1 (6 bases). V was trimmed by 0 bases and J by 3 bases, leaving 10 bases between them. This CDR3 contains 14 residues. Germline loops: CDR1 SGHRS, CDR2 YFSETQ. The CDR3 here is CASSLEGHVYEQYF. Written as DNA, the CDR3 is TGCGCCAGCAGCTTGGAGGGACATGTCTACGAGCAGTACTTC. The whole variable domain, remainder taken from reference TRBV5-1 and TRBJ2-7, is KAGVTQTPRYLIKTRGQQVTLSCSPISGHRSVSWYQQTPGQGLQFLFEYFSETQRNKGNFPGRFSGRQFSNSRSEMNVSTLELGDSALYLCASSLEGHVYEQYFGPGTRLTVT.

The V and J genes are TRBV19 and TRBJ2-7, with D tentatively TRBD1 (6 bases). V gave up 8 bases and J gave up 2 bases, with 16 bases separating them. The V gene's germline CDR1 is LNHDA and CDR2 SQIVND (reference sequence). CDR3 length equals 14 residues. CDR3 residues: CASSQGLGTYEQYF. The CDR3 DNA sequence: TGTGCCAGTTCTCAGGGGTTGGGGACCTACGAGCAGTACTTC.

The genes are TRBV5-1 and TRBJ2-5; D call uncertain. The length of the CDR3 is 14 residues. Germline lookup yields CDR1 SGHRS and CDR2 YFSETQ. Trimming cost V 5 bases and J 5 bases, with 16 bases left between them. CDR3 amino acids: CASSGQPQVETQYF. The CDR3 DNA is TGCGCCAGCAGTGGCCAGCCCCAGGTGGAGACCCAGTACTTC.